These 4 T cell receptor beta chains share one sample of origin, sequenced in a study of regulatory T cells in long-lasting Graves disease (TCRdb year 2021). The method behind the library was multiplex PCR. TCRdb names Illumina HiSeq 4000 as the instrument used. To build TCR beta libraries, CDR3 regions were amplified by Arm-PCR using iRepertoire HTBI primers. Clones were called with MiXCR by TCRdb after fastp trimmed the public reads at Q25, and only in-frame beta chains were retained. Each record represents a unique CDR3 protein, reported with the most common genes and DNA among its rows. Recorded for this sample are approximately 470,000 distinct CDR3 sequences; roughly 15% of them occurred a single time. 10% to 15% of the sample is held by the ten biggest clonotypes. This specimen's time point label, per the study, means: newly diagnosed GD, antithyroid drugs for less than 3 months. For both TCR sequencing and RNA sequencing, RNA was extracted from PBMCs using TRIzol.

Another study also made use of these data, one on T cells in Graves' hyperthyroidism and ophthalmopathy.

Specimen: peripheral blood mononuclear cells (PBMCs), collected at new diagnosis, from a patient treated with antithyroid drugs. These receptors were taken from a man aged 35 to 55 with Graves disease. Donor details come from another sample of the same person, matched by shared clones.

V is TRBV5-6 and J is TRBJ2-7; D unclear. Germline V gives CDR1 SGHDT, CDR2 YYEEEE. CDR3 length: 14 amino acids. V was pared by 0 bases and J by 1 base, with 8 bases between. Here the CDR3 reads CASSLDMSSYEQYF. The DNA for the CDR3 is TGTGCCAGCAGCTTGGATATGAGTTCCTACGAGCAGTACTTC.

This clonotype was seen only a few times. With only one base between it and a far larger clone, this is likely a read error. The genes are TRBV20-1 and TRBJ2-7; 12 bases line up with TRBD2. The CDR3 runs 15 residues. The germline gives CDR1 DFQATT, CDR2 SNEGSKA (reference sequence). The trim removed 3 bases at V and 7 bases at J, leaving 10 bases unmatched. CDR3 loop: CSASSGLAGSNEQYF. In DNA, the CDR3 is TGCAGTGCTAGCTCCGGACTAGCGGGATCCAATGAGCAGTACTTC.

This clonotype occurred many times. The genes are TRBV10-3 and TRBJ2-7, with 8 nucleotides matching TRBD1. Germline V CDR1 and CDR2: ENHRY, SYGVKD. The CDR3 contains 15 residues. V dropped 0 bases and J dropped 3; count of bases not matched to a gene: 4. The CDR3 is CAISESETGVYEQYF. The DNA of the CDR3 is TGTGCCATCAGTGAGTCCGAGACAGGGGTCTACGAGCAGTACTTC.

This chain links TRBV7-9 with TRBJ2-3; a possible D gene is TRBD1 (5 bases). Germline-derived CDR1 and CDR2 are SEHNR and FQNEAQ (reference sequence). This CDR3 has 15 residues. The V end was cut by 4 bases, the J end by 1 base, with 12 bases between. In DNA, the CDR3 is TGTGCCAGCAGCTCCCAAGACAGACGCACAGATACGCAGTATTTT. Amino acids: CASSSQDRRTDTQYF.